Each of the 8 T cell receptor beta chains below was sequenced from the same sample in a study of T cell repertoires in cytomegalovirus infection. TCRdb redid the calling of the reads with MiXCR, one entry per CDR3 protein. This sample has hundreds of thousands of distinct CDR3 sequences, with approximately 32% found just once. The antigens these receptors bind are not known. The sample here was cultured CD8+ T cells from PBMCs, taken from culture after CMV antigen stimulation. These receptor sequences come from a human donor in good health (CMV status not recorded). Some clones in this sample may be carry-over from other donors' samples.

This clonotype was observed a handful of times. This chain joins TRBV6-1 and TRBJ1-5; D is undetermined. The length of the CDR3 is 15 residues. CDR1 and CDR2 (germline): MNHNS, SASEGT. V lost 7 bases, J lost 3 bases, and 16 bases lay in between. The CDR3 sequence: CASTLVPVVNQPQHF. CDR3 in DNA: TGTGCCAGCACTTTGGTGCCCGTCGTCAATCAGCCCCAGCATTTT.

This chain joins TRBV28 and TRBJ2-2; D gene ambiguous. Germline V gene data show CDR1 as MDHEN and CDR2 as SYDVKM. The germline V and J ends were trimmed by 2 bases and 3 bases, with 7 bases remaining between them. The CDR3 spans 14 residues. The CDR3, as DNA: TGTGCCAGCAGTTTACCCATAGACACCGGGGAGCTGTTTTTT. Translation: CASSLPIDTGELFF.

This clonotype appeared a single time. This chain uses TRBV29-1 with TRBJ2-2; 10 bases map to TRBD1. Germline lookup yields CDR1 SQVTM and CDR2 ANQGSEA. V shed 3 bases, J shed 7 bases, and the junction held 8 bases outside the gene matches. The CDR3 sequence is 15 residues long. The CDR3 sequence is CSVDTGTGDDGELFF. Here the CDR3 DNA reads TGCAGCGTTGATACCGGGACAGGGGATGACGGGGAGCTGTTTTTT.

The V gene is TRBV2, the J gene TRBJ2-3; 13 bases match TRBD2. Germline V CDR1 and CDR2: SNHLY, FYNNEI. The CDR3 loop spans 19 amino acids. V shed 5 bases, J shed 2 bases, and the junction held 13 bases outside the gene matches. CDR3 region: CASSLGGPGTSGNTDTQYF. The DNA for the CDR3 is TGTGCCAGCAGTCTGGGGGGCCCCGGGACTAGCGGGAACACAGATACGCAGTATTTT.

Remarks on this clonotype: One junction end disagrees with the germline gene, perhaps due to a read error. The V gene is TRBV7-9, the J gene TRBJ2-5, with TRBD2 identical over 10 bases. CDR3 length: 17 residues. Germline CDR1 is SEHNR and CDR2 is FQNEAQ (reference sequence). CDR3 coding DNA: TGTGCCAGCAGCTCCGGCAGCGGGGGGGCCTACCAAGAGACACAGTACTTC. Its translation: CASSSGSGGAYQETQYF.

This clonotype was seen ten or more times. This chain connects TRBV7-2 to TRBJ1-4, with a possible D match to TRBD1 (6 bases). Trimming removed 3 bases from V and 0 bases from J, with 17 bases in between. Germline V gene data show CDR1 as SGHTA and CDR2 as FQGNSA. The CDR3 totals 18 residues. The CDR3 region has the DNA TGTGCCAGCAGCTTTCAGTTGACAGGTTCTCCAACTAATGAAAAACTGTTTTTT. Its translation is CASSFQLTGSPTNEKLFF. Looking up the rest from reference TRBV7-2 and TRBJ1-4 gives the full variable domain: GAGVSQSPSNKVTEKGKDVELRCDPISGHTALYWYRQSLGQGLEFLIYFQGNSAPDKSGLPSDRFSAERTGGSVSTLTIQRTQQEDSAVYLCASSFQLTGSPTNEKLFFGSGTQLSVL.

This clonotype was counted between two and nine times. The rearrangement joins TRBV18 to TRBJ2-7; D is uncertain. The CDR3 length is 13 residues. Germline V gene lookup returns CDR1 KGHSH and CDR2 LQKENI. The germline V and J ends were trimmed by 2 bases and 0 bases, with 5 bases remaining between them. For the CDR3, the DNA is TGTGCCAGCTCACCAGAAGGCTCCTACGAGCAGTACGTC. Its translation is CASSPEGSYEQYV.

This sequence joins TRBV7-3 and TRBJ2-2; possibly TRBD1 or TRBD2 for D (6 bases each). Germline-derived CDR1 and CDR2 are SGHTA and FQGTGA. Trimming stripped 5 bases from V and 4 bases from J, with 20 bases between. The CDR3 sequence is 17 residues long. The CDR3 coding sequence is TGTGCCAGCAGCCCCACAGAGGGGGGCGGGATCACCGGGGAGCTGTTTTTT. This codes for CASSPTEGGGITGELFF.